The 30 T cell receptor beta chains presented below share a single source sample, sequenced in a study of blood T cell repertoires in COVID-19. Using immunoSEQ multiplex PCR, the repertoire was profiled, and TCRdb retains in-frame clones only, with some absent. The sample holds roughly 50,000 clones; about 91% are singletons and the top ten take around 6.5%. The sequencing sample was made of peripheral blood. The origin of the receptors is a man between 45 and 60 years old with active COVID-19.

The gene calls are TRBV30 and TRBJ1-6; TRBD1 matches at 7 bases. CDR3 length equals 13 residues. V shed 1 base and J 10 bases; nucleotides not matched to a gene: 4. CDR1 and CDR2 (germline): GTSNPN, SVGIG (reference sequence). CDR3 DNA sequence: TGTGCCTGGAGTGGGTCAGGGGGATCACCCCTCCACTTT. Translation gives CAWSGSGGSPLHF.

CDR3 residues: CASSIERYSGNTIYF. CDR3 DNA: TGTGCCAGTAGTATCGAACGGTACTCTGGAAACACCATATATTTT. The chain recombines TRBV19 with TRBJ1-3; D unresolved. Trimming stripped 3 bases from V and 0 bases from J, with 9 bases between. CDR3 length equals 15 residues. The germline V gene has CDR1 LNHDA and CDR2 SQIVND (reference sequence).

The J gene is TRBJ2-3, the V gene TRBV7-6, with 14 bases identical to TRBD2. With 5 bases clipped from V and 0 bases from J, the junction kept 7 bases outside the gene matches. This CDR3 is 18 amino acids long. Germline V gene data show CDR1 as SGHVS and CDR2 as FNYEAQ. The CDR3 region is CASSRGLAGGTSTDTQYF. The CDR3, as DNA: TGTGCCAGCAGCCGCGGACTAGCGGGGGGAACTAGCACAGATACGCAGTATTTT.

The chain's CDR3 is CASSRQASREQYF. The DNA of the CDR3 is TGCGCCAGCAGCCGCCAAGCTAGCCGCGAGCAGTACTTC. V usage is TRBV4-1 and J usage is TRBJ2-7; a possible D gene is TRBD2 (5 bases). The ends were cut back, 4 bases at V and 6 bases at J, with 13 bases in the middle. Germline-derived CDR1 and CDR2 are MGHRA and YSYEKL. The CDR3 contains 13 residues.

The chain has TRBV9 and TRBJ2-7, with 12 bases matching TRBD2. The CDR3 spans 18 residues. Trimming cost V 0 bases and J 4 bases; bases outside gene matches: 11. The germline CDR1 and CDR2 sequences are SGDLS and YYNGEE. In DNA, the CDR3 is TGTGCCAGCAGCGTAGGATTGACTAGCGGGAGTATAGGGTACGAGCAGTACTTC. This codes for CASSVGLTSGSIGYEQYF.

The J gene is TRBJ1-1, the V gene TRBV2; 9 positions match TRBD1. V lost 3 bases to trimming and J lost 6 bases; unmatched junction nucleotides: 5. From germline, CDR1 is SNHLY and CDR2 FYNNEI. The length of the CDR3 is 14 residues. For the CDR3, the DNA is TGTGCCAGCAGTGACTACAGGGGGCTCTCTGAAGCTTTCTTT. It specifies CASSDYRGLSEAFF.

This chain joins TRBV6-6 and TRBJ2-1, with 9 bases identical to TRBD2. The V and J ends lost 5 bases and 6 bases, in that order; junction bases with no gene match: 14. The germline V gene encodes CDR1 MNHNY and CDR2 SVGAGI (reference sequence). This CDR3 has 17 residues. The CDR3: CASSPRIAGAFGNEQFF. For the CDR3, the DNA is TGTGCCAGCAGTCCGAGGATAGCGGGAGCCTTTGGCAATGAGCAGTTCTTC.

The rearrangement joins TRBV28 to TRBJ1-1, with TRBD1 identical over 9 bases. There are 21 residues in the CDR3. After removal of 5 bases from V and 3 bases from J, the junction contained 25 bases not matched to a gene. The germline V gene encodes CDR1 MDHEN and CDR2 SYDVKM. CDR3 loop: CASSRPGTGITTATRDTEAFF. The DNA for the CDR3 is TGTGCCAGCAGTCGCCCCGGGACAGGGATAACGACAGCCACTCGAGACACTGAAGCTTTCTTT. Variable domain in full (rest from reference TRBV28 and TRBJ1-1): DVKVTQSSRYLVKRTGEKVFLECVQDMDHENMFWYRQDPGLGLRLIYFSYDVKMKEKGDIPEGYSVSREKKERFSLILESASTNQTSMYLCASSRPGTGITTATRDTEAFFGQGTRLTVV.

The rearrangement links TRBV19 to TRBJ1-2; D perhaps matches TRBD1 (5 bases). V lost 8 bases and J 4 bases, leaving 14 bases between the germline ends. This CDR3 contains 13 residues. The germline V gene has CDR1 LNHDA and CDR2 SQIVND (reference sequence). Here the CDR3 reads CASSKDTTYGYTF. The CDR3 bases are TGTGCCAGTTCGAAGGACACCACCTATGGCTACACCTTC.

The rearrangement joins TRBV21-1 to TRBJ1-6; the listed D gene, TRBD1, was not tested against the DNA. TRBV21-1 is noted as a pseudogene. The CDR3 is 15 amino acids. The CDR3 bases are TGTGCCAGCAGCAAAGTTTCAGGGTTTAATTCACCCCTCCACTTT. This gives the protein CASSKVSGFNSPLHF.

The rearrangement joins TRBV28 to TRBJ2-3, with TRBD2 identical over 11 bases. The germline gives CDR1 MDHEN, CDR2 SYDVKM. This CDR3 comprises 17 residues. J gave up 5 bases and V 4 bases, and 11 bases lay outside the gene matches. CDR3 DNA: TGTGCCAGCAGTTCCTCGGGGGTAGCGGGGGGGCTAGATACGCAGTATTTT. It yields the protein CASSSSGVAGGLDTQYF.

J is TRBJ2-1 and V is TRBV11-3, with 10 positions matching TRBD1. CDR1 and CDR2 (germline): SGHNT, YENEEA. The V segment lost 5 bases and the J segment 4 bases; nucleotides outside the gene matches: 5. The CDR3 loop spans 15 amino acids. CDR3 in amino acids: CASSPRTGGYNEQFF. DNA for the CDR3: TGTGCCAGCAGCCCCAGGACAGGGGGATACAATGAGCAGTTCTTC.

This chain joins TRBV2 and TRBJ2-1; possibly TRBD2 for D (5 bases). The V gene lost 6 bases and the J gene lost 10 bases, with 16 bases spanning the gap. In germline, CDR1 is SNHLY, CDR2 FYNNEI. The CDR3 has 13 residues. DNA for the CDR3: TGTGCCAGCAGCCTAATTGAGGGCTGGGAGCAGTTCTTC. This codes for CASSLIEGWEQFF.

The CDR3 nucleotides are TGTGCCAGCTCACCAAGAAGAGGCCGACCGGGTCTAGCGGGACCCTACGAGCAGTACTTC. It codes for CASSPRRGRPGLAGPYEQYF. V is TRBV18 and J is TRBJ2-7; 9 nucleotides line up with TRBD2. Germline assignment: CDR1 KGHSH and CDR2 LQKENI. The CDR3 extends over 20 amino acids. The V segment lost 2 bases and the J segment 2 bases; nucleotides outside the gene matches: 19.

This chain joins TRBV3-1 (or the pseudogene TRBV3-2) and TRBJ2-7; D is unclear. The CDR3 is made up of 13 amino acids. Trimming shortened V by 0 bases and J by 6 bases, and 9 bases separated the two germline ends. CDR1 LGHDT and CDR2 YNNKEL come from the germline V gene (reference sequence). The CDR3, as DNA: TGTGCCAGCAGCCAAGATCCCGGGTCCGAGCAGTACTTC. It yields the protein CASSQDPGSEQYF.

The gene calls are TRBV15 and TRBJ2-5; 11 bases are a match to TRBD2. CDR3 length: 19 residues. Germline CDR1 reads LNHNV; CDR2 reads YYDKDF (reference sequence). V lost 0 bases to trimming and J lost 1 base; unmatched junction nucleotides: 10. The CDR3 is CATSRDLAGGRSVQETQYF. DNA for the CDR3: TGTGCCACCAGCAGAGACCTAGCGGGGGGCCGGTCGGTCCAAGAGACCCAGTACTTC.

This chain joins TRBV5-1 and TRBJ1-1, with 11 bases fitting TRBD1. V dropped 0 bases and J dropped 3; count of bases not matched to a gene: 7. Germline V gene data show CDR1 as SGHRS and CDR2 as YFSETQ. The CDR3 has 17 amino acids. The CDR3 is CASSLAGRDRGDTEAFF. The DNA of the CDR3 is TGCGCCAGCAGCTTGGCGGGTCGGGACAGGGGGGACACTGAAGCTTTCTTT.

This chain joins TRBV19 and TRBJ2-7; 9 bases match TRBD1. Germline CDR1 reads LNHDA; CDR2 reads SQIVND (reference sequence). This CDR3 has 15 amino acids. J lost 0 bases, V lost 4 bases, and 4 bases had no gene match. The CDR3 loop reads CASSTTGGTSYEQYF. The CDR3 nucleotides read TGTGCCAGTAGTACGACAGGGGGGACCTCCTACGAGCAGTACTTC.

This rearrangement joins TRBV13 to TRBJ2-1; a weak D match, TRBD2 (5 bases). The CDR3 has 15 amino acids. V dropped 1 base and J dropped 2 bases, with 9 bases sitting between them. The germline V gene has CDR1 PRHDT and CDR2 FYEKMQ (reference sequence). The chain's CDR3 is CASSLVSGTYNEQFF. The CDR3 coding sequence is TGTGCCAGCAGCTTAGTTTCGGGAACCTACAATGAGCAGTTCTTC.

The chain recombines TRBV4-1 with TRBJ2-3, with TRBD1 identical over 10 bases. CDR3 length: 17 residues. Germline assignment: CDR1 MGHRA and CDR2 YSYEKL. The trim removed 1 base at V and 5 bases at J, leaving 9 bases unmatched. CDR3 in DNA: TGCGCCAGCAGCCAAGTAACCGGGACAGGGGTTGTAGATACGCAGTATTTT. This encodes CASSQVTGTGVVDTQYF.

J is TRBJ2-3 and V is TRBV12-5; D might be TRBD2 (5 bases). Between the trimmed V and J ends, which lost 5 bases and 6 bases, there was a span of 18 bases. CDR3 length: 15 amino acids. Looked up from germline, CDR1 is LGHNT and CDR2 is FRNRAP. The CDR3 DNA follows: TGTGCTAGTGGTCACGGTCGGAGGCTTGCCGATACGCAGTATTTT. It yields the protein CASGHGRRLADTQYF.

This chain links TRBV18 with TRBJ2-1; 9 nucleotides agree with TRBD2. Trimming cost V 3 bases and J 5 bases; bases outside gene matches: 5. This CDR3 region has 15 residues. Germline lookup yields CDR1 KGHSH and CDR2 LQKENI. The CDR3 DNA follows: TGTGCCAGCTCACCTTATAGCGGGGGCCACAATGAGCAGTTCTTC. This encodes CASSPYSGGHNEQFF.

This rearrangement joins TRBV6-2 or TRBV6-3 to TRBJ1-1, with D possibly being TRBD1 (5 bases). The CDR3 has 15 residues. V lost 5 bases and J lost 2, with 15 bases in between. The germline V gene has CDR1 MNHEY and CDR2 SVGEGT. This CDR3 reads CASSAVAGINTEAFF. CDR3 bases: TGTGCCAGCAGTGCGGTCGCAGGGATCAACACTGAAGCTTTCTTT.

The chain combines TRBV10-1 with TRBJ1-1; D is ambiguous. From germline, CDR1 is WNHNN and CDR2 SYGVQD (reference sequence). Trimming took off 2 bases at V and 8 bases at J, with 12 bases between the two ends. CDR3 length: 13 amino acids. The CDR3 region has the DNA TGCGCCAGCAGTGAGCGGGGTACTGACGAAGCTTTCTTT. The encoded protein is CASSERGTDEAFF.

The chain joins TRBV25-1 to TRBJ2-7; possible D gene TRBD2, 7 bases. This CDR3 contains 13 residues. Germline-derived CDR1 and CDR2 are MGHDK and SYGVNS. Trimming took off 9 bases at V and 4 bases at J, with 16 bases between the two ends. The CDR3 DNA follows: TGTGCCAGTCTAGGGGGGGCCGGATACGAGCAGTACTTC. Translating gives CASLGGAGYEQYF.

The CDR3 DNA is TGCGCCAGCAGCTCCAAGGGGGACGGGGGCTACACCTTC. Translated, it gives CASSSKGDGGYTF. The chain combines TRBV5-1 with TRBJ1-2, with TRBD1 as a possible D gene (6 bases). Between the trimmed V and J ends, which lost 3 bases and 8 bases, there was a span of 14 bases. The CDR3 loop spans 13 amino acids. Germline assignment: CDR1 SGHRS and CDR2 YFSETQ.

Of note for this clone: One junction end disagrees with the germline gene, perhaps due to a read error. The rearrangement links TRBV18 to TRBJ1-3; D ambiguous. There are 15 residues in the CDR3. Germline loops: CDR1 KGHSH, CDR2 LQKENI. CDR3 amino acids: CASSPQRSSGNTIYF. In nucleotides, the CDR3 is TGTGCCAGCTCGCCACAGCGAAGCTCTGGAAACACCATATATTTT.

This clone was seen once. The V call is TRBV20-1, the J call TRBJ2-7, with D unclear. The CDR3 is 11 amino acids. Germline CDR1 is DFQATT and CDR2 is SNEGSKA (reference sequence). Trimming removed 7 bases from V and 5 bases from J, with 12 bases in between. CDR3 sequence (DNA): TGCAGTGTCCGGCGGAGCCACGAGCAGTACTTC. This encodes CSVRRSHEQYF.

This clone was seen once. The V and J genes are TRBV10-2 and TRBJ1-6; D is unresolved. The germline V gene has CDR1 WSHSY and CDR2 SAAADI. The CDR3 runs 13 residues. V was pared by 2 bases and J by 7 bases, with 6 bases between. CDR3 loop: CASSEGGNSPLHF. The CDR3 DNA is TGCGCCAGCAGTGAGGGCGGCAATTCACCCCTCCACTTT.

The chain is built from TRBV5-1 and TRBJ2-5; TRBD1 aligns across 10 bases. J gave up 5 bases and V 4 bases, and 5 bases lay outside the gene matches. The germline gives CDR1 SGHRS, CDR2 YFSETQ. The CDR3 consists of 14 residues. The CDR3 bases are TGCGCCAGCAGCCACCGACAGGGGGCGGAGACCCAGTACTTC. Residues: CASSHRQGAETQYF.